Presented here are 26 T cell receptor beta chains from one specimen sequenced in a study of blood T cell repertoires in COVID-19. The protocol was immunoSEQ multiplex PCR, while the TCRdb copy is restricted to in-frame clones and leaves out a portion. The sample carries 140,000 to 150,000 clones, roughly 84% recorded once. Sequencing was carried out using PBMCs or T cells enriched from blood (not recorded which). The receptors stem from a woman aged 45-59 years who had been exposed to COVID-19.

This clone was found a few times. The chain carries TRBV7-9 and TRBJ2-7, with TRBD2 identical over 8 bases. The CDR3 has 18 residues. The junction had 17 bases not matched to a gene; V was cut back by 7 bases and J by 0 bases. CDR1 SEHNR and CDR2 FQNEAQ come from the germline V gene (reference sequence). CDR3 coding DNA: TGTGCCAGCACGAAGGGGAGCGGGGGCATACTGATCTCCTACGAGCAGTACTTC. This encodes CASTKGSGGILISYEQYF.

This rearrangement joins TRBV7-2 to TRBJ2-2; D is possibly TRBD1 (5 bases). This CDR3 contains 13 residues. CDR1 is SGHTA, CDR2 FQGNSA, per germline. Between the trimmed V and J ends, which lost 5 bases and 3 bases, there was a span of 7 bases. CDR3 sequence (DNA): TGTGCCAGCAGCCTACAGGACACCGGGGAGCTGTTTTTT. Its translation is CASSLQDTGELFF.

This rearrangement joins TRBV4-2 to TRBJ1-1, with D tentatively TRBD1 (5 bases). The CDR3 runs to 14 residues. V lost 3 bases to trimming and J lost 3 bases, with 11 bases between them. Looked up from germline, CDR1 is LGHNA and CDR2 is YNFKEQ. CDR3 DNA: TGTGCCAGCAGCCAGTCAGGGAGGGACACTGAAGCTTTCTTT. This codes for CASSQSGRDTEAFF.

This chain connects TRBV5-1 to TRBJ1-2; 9 bases are a match to TRBD1. V shed 4 bases and J 4 bases; nucleotides not matched to a gene: 8. Germline values: CDR1 SGHRS, CDR2 YFSETQ. The CDR3 has 15 residues. The CDR3 nucleotides are TGCGCCAGCAGCGAGACAGGGGGGGAGATCTATGGCTACACCTTC. This sequence encodes CASSETGGEIYGYTF.

The chain combines TRBV5-6 with TRBJ1-2; weak D call: TRBD1 (6 bases). Germline lookup yields CDR1 SGHDT and CDR2 YYEEEE. This CDR3 region has 16 residues. V was shortened by 0 bases and J by 2 bases, with 14 bases between the two germline ends. The CDR3 region is CASSLGGGQTNYGYTF. CDR3 in DNA: TGTGCCAGCAGCTTGGGCGGGGGGCAAACCAACTATGGCTACACCTTC.

This chain connects TRBV9 to TRBJ1-1; 9 positions match TRBD1. With 3 bases clipped from V and 5 bases from J, the junction kept 14 bases outside the gene matches. CDR1 is SGDLS and CDR2 is YYNGEE in the germline V gene. The CDR3 extends over 17 amino acids. The CDR3 DNA reads as TGTGCCAGCAGCGAGACGGGACAGGGTGGGTTCGGGACTGAAGCTTTCTTT. It specifies CASSETGQGGFGTEAFF.

This clone was counted once. The gene calls are TRBV7-2 and TRBJ2-5; 10 positions agree with TRBD1. V shed 5 bases and J 0 bases; nucleotides not matched to a gene: 6. The CDR3 is 16 residues long. Germline V gives CDR1 SGHTA, CDR2 FQGNSA. The CDR3, as DNA: TGTGCCAGCAGCCTAATGGACAGGGGGTACCAAGAGACCCAGTACTTC. Protein product: CASSLMDRGYQETQYF. The full variable domain, in which reference TRBV7-2 and TRBJ2-5 provide the parts outside the CDR3, is GAGVSQSPSNKVTEKGKDVELRCDPISGHTALYWYRQSLGQGLEFLIYFQGNSAPDKSGLPSDRFSAERTGGSVSTLTIQRTQQEDSAVYLCASSLMDRGYQETQYFGPGTRLLVL.

V gene TRBV6-5 combines with J gene TRBJ1-6; D is possibly TRBD1 (5 bases). Trimming stripped 8 bases from V and 5 bases from J, with 13 bases between. Per the germline V gene, CDR1 is MNHEY and CDR2 is SVGAGI. The CDR3 extends over 14 amino acids. CDR3 sequence (DNA): TGTGCCAGCTCCCGGGGGGAACATAATTCACCCCTCCACTTT. Translation gives CASSRGEHNSPLHF.

This clone was detected only once. The chain employs TRBV10-1 and TRBJ2-3, with a weak D call TRBD1 (5 bases). This CDR3 is 14 amino acids long. Germline CDR1 reads WNHNN; CDR2 reads SYGVQD (reference sequence). Trimming removed 6 bases from V and 0 bases from J, with 10 bases in between. CDR3 residues: CASRGPSSTDTQYF. The CDR3 nucleotides are TGCGCCAGCAGGGGGCCTTCTAGCACAGATACGCAGTATTTT.

The rearrangement joins TRBV6-4 to TRBJ1-2; unclear D gene. Deletions cut 4 bases from V and 7 bases from J, with 7 bases between. The germline gives CDR1 MRHNA, CDR2 SNTAGT. CDR3 length equals 11 residues. The DNA for the CDR3 is TGTGCCAGCAGTGGCGGGCTTGGCTACACCTTC. The encoded protein is CASSGGLGYTF.

The chain recombines TRBV5-8 with TRBJ1-2, with TRBD1 identical over 8 bases. V lost 0 bases, J lost 0 bases, and 4 bases stayed unmatched. Germline V lookup: CDR1 SGHTS, CDR2 YDEGEE. CDR3 size: 16 residues. The CDR3 DNA sequence: TGTGCCAGCAGCTTGGAACAGGGGGTAGCTAACTATGGCTACACCTTC. Its protein is CASSLEQGVANYGYTF.

V usage is TRBV7-9 and J usage is TRBJ2-7; no clear D gene. The CDR3 loop spans 12 amino acids. Germline V CDR1 and CDR2: SEHNR, FQNEAQ (reference sequence). The ends were cut back, 2 bases at V and 4 bases at J, with 6 bases in the middle. In DNA, the CDR3 is TGTGCCAGCAGCTTAACGGGTTACGAGCAGTACTTC. As protein: CASSLTGYEQYF.

CDR3 region: CASSHHQGANYGYTF. The CDR3 DNA sequence: TGTGCCAGCAGCCACCACCAAGGGGCTAACTATGGCTACACCTTC. The chain carries TRBV3-1 (or the pseudogene TRBV3-2) and TRBJ1-2; a weak D match, TRBD1 (5 bases). CDR3 size: 15 residues. The ends were cut back, 3 bases at V and 0 bases at J, with 11 bases in the middle. Germline V lookup: CDR1 LGHDT, CDR2 YNNKEL (reference sequence).

The chain employs TRBV7-2 and TRBJ1-2; no definite D call. The CDR3 loop spans 14 amino acids. Germline V gene data show CDR1 as SGHTA and CDR2 as FQGNSA. Trimming took 5 bases from V and 4 from J, leaving 14 bases between them. CDR3 in amino acids: CASSPSLTSYGYTF. CDR3 DNA: TGTGCCAGCAGCCCTAGCCTAACAAGCTATGGCTACACCTTC.

This clone showed up just a few times. The CDR3 coding sequence is TGTGCCAGCAGTTACCGAAGCGGGGGGGCCGACACCGGGGAGCTGTTTTTT. Its translation: CASSYRSGGADTGELFF. This chain connects TRBV6-2 or TRBV6-3 to TRBJ2-2, with TRBD2 identical over 10 bases. CDR3 length equals 17 residues. CDR1 is MNHEY and CDR2 is SVGEGT in the germline V gene. V dropped 2 bases and J dropped 3; count of bases not matched to a gene: 6.

The chain is built from TRBV18 and TRBJ1-5; 7 nucleotides align to TRBD1. Germline trimming cut 3 bases from V and 4 bases from J; bases unmatched to any gene: 9. Germline V gene sequence: CDR1 KGHSH, CDR2 LQKENI. The CDR3 contains 16 residues. CDR3 DNA: TGTGCCAGCTCACCCGCCGGGACAGTCGGTAATCAGCCCCAGCATTTT. It is translated as CASSPAGTVGNQPQHF. The full variable domain, in which reference TRBV18 and TRBJ1-5 provide the parts outside the CDR3, is NAGVMQNPRHLVRRRGQEARLRCSPMKGHSHVYWYRQLPEEGLKFMVYLQKENIIDESGMPKERFSAEFPKEGPSILRIQQVVRGDSAAYFCASSPAGTVGNQPQHFGDGTRLSIL.

This chain links TRBV29-1 with TRBJ1-5, with D perhaps TRBD1 (5 bases). CDR1 and CDR2 from the germline V gene are SQVTM and ANQGSEA. There are 13 residues in the CDR3. Trimming left V 6 bases short and J 3 bases short, with 12 bases between. Written as DNA, the CDR3 is TGCAGCGTCTATCAGGGTAACAATCAGCCCCAGCATTTT. Translation: CSVYQGNNQPQHF.

The chain employs TRBV11-2 and TRBJ1-2; no reliable D call. The CDR3 totals 12 residues. The V gene's germline CDR1 is SGHAT and CDR2 FQNNGV. V was clipped by 5 bases and J by 6 bases, with 10 bases between them. The DNA for the CDR3 is TGTGCCAGCAGCCGTACCAGAAATGGCTACACCTTC. Translation: CASSRTRNGYTF.

V usage is TRBV21-1 and J usage is TRBJ2-7; the D segment call TRBD2 is taken from the table without a DNA check. TRBV21-1 is tagged as a pseudogene. This CDR3 is built from 17 residues. DNA of the CDR3: TGTGCCAGCAGCCCCAGTAAGGTCCGGGAGTTATCCTACGAGCAGTACTTC. Translated: CASSPSKVRELSYEQYF.

The chain couples TRBV7-2 to TRBJ1-1, with no clear D. CDR3 length: 13 amino acids. Germline CDR1 and CDR2: SGHTA and FQGNSA. Trimming removed 1 base at V and 2 bases at J, with 5 bases between. Here the CDR3 DNA reads TGTGCCAGCAGCTTAGTATATAACACTGAAGCTTTCTTT. Translated: CASSLVYNTEAFF. Using reference TRBV7-2 and TRBJ1-1 for the parts outside the CDR3, the full variable domain is GAGVSQSPSNKVTEKGKDVELRCDPISGHTALYWYRQSLGQGLEFLIYFQGNSAPDKSGLPSDRFSAERTGGSVSTLTIQRTQQEDSAVYLCASSLVYNTEAFFGQGTRLTVV.

This clone has only one observation. The chain has TRBV2 and TRBJ1-5; 10 bases fit TRBD1. CDR3 length equals 17 residues. Germline values: CDR1 SNHLY, CDR2 FYNNEI. V trimming: 6 bases; J trimming: 0 bases; junction bases outside the gene matches: 8. CDR3 sequence: CASSLPGQGTSNQPQHF. DNA for the CDR3: TGTGCCAGCAGCCTGCCGGGACAGGGGACTAGCAATCAGCCCCAGCATTTT.

The gene calls are TRBV18 and TRBJ1-2; 7 bases map to TRBD1. The CDR3 covers 18 residues. Per germline, CDR1 KGHSH and CDR2 LQKENI. V gave up 3 bases and J gave up 3 bases; unmatched junction bases: 16. As DNA, the CDR3 is TGTGCCAGCTCACCCACGAGAGGGGGCGGAGGATCGCACTATGGCTACACCTTC. It specifies CASSPTRGGGGSHYGYTF.

V usage is TRBV4-1 and J usage is TRBJ1-4; 8 nucleotides align to TRBD1. The CDR3 contains 16 residues. Germline values: CDR1 MGHRA, CDR2 YSYEKL. Trimming took 0 bases from V and 4 from J; bases not matched to a gene: 4. The CDR3 nucleotides are TGCGCCAGCAGCCAAGAAATAGGACAGGGTAATGAAAAACTGTTTTTT. It translates to CASSQEIGQGNEKLFF.

The chain has TRBV19 and TRBJ2-1; 8 nucleotides agree with TRBD2. Germline assignment: CDR1 LNHDA and CDR2 SQIVND (reference sequence). V lost 6 bases and J lost 8; bases outside the gene matches: 12. The CDR3 has 15 residues. DNA for the CDR3: TGTGCCAGTAGGGCTCGGGGGGGCCACGGGGATGAGCAGTTCTTC. This encodes CASRARGGHGDEQFF.

The V and J genes are TRBV6-5 and TRBJ1-2; D is possibly TRBD1 (5 bases). The ends were cut back, 0 bases at V and 6 bases at J, with 11 bases in the middle. Germline V gives CDR1 MNHEY, CDR2 SVGAGI. CDR3 length equals 14 residues. Here the CDR3 reads CASSYSPGSNGYTF. The CDR3 bases are TGTGCCAGCAGTTACTCGCCAGGGTCGAATGGCTACACCTTC.

CDR3 region: CASSQDLYRRAFF. CDR3 DNA: TGCGCCAGCAGCCAAGATTTGTACAGACGAGCTTTCTTT. The genes are TRBV4-3 and TRBJ1-1; D call uncertain. CDR3 size: 13 residues. The V gene's germline CDR1 is LGHNA and CDR2 YSLEER. Trimming shortened V by 0 bases and J by 10 bases, and 12 bases separated the two germline ends.